This T cell receptor (beta chain) was captured by sequencing in a study of T cell responses to AZD1222 COVID-19 vaccine. As for this clone: The antigen is undetermined.

The study, taken as a whole, reports: Among AZD1222 vaccinees, only 5 to 7 were seropositive at baseline. Donors were mostly white British, more females; clonal diversity possibly underestimated. The study found vaccine-associated CD4 TCRs spanning spike, dominant at 160-218 and 743-854.

Trimming shortened V by 7 bases and J by 0 bases, and 15 bases separated the two germline ends. The V gene's germline CDR1 is SQVTM and CDR2 ANQGSEA. The CDR3 covers 15 residues. TCRdb's copy holds only in-frame clones and misses some; the assay was immunoSEQ multiplex PCR. The profile covers 50,000 or so clones, with about 88% appearing a single time and about 5.7% taken by the ten largest. The rearrangement joins TRBV29-1 to TRBJ2-2, with D uncertain. The sequences come from peripheral blood, collected 28 days after the second AZD1222 dose. The clonotype was recovered from an adult who received the AZD1222 COVID-19 vaccine. The CDR3, as DNA: TGCAGCGCAAAAGGAGCGACGACGAACACCGGGGAGCTGTTTTTT. Its translation is CSAKGATTNTGELFF.